Sequencing of this TCR beta chain was carried out in a study of cytomegalovirus exposure and HLA in healthy donors. With 60 Vbeta and 13 Jbeta primers, the PCR was carried out. TCRdb's copy holds only in-frame clones and misses some; the assay was immunoSEQ multiplex PCR. This sample has about 150,000 clones; 82% occur once, and the top ten carry under 8%. Input material: PBMCs. The receptor's source is a woman aged 50 to 60 in good health and CMV-seropositive.

The CDR3 DNA sequence: TGTGCCTGGGGCGACACGGGGGGCCTTCCCTACGAGCAGTACTTC. Its protein product is CAWGDTGGLPYEQYF. The J gene is TRBJ2-7, the V gene TRBV30; perhaps TRBD2 as D (7 bases). There are 15 residues in the CDR3. Trimming stripped 5 bases from V and 2 bases from J, with 19 bases between. CDR1 is GTSNPN, CDR2 SVGIG, per germline (reference sequence).